Below are 8 T cell receptor beta chains sequenced from a single sample in a study of neurological immune-mediated disorders. Each CDR3 protein gets one entry after TCRdb re-called the 5' RACE reads with MiXCR. The data hold tens of thousands of distinct CDR3 sequences, with about 5.2% observed a single time. What was sequenced was PBMCs. These receptors were collected from a woman in her 30s with multiple sclerosis.

Many counts were recorded for this clonotype. The chain joins TRBV5-1 to TRBJ2-3; tentative D call: TRBD1 (5 bases). V was trimmed by 1 base and J by 5 bases, leaving 11 bases between them. CDR1 is SGHRS, CDR2 YFSETQ, per germline. This CDR3 is 14 amino acids long. CDR3: CASSLTGTGDTQYF. DNA for the CDR3: TGCGCCAGCAGCTTGACAGGTACGGGAGATACGCAGTATTTT.

This clonotype has at least ten counts. The chain employs TRBV29-1 and TRBJ1-2; 9 bases map to TRBD1. Germline V gene sequence: CDR1 SQVTM, CDR2 ANQGSEA. J lost 4 bases, V lost 5 bases, and 14 bases had no gene match. The CDR3 runs 16 residues. The CDR3 coding sequence is TGCAGCGTTTCCCCGGGACAGGGTTTTGCAGGCTATGGCTACACCTTC. As protein: CSVSPGQGFAGYGYTF.

Only a few counts were recorded for this clonotype. The rearrangement links TRBV6-5 to TRBJ2-3; 8 bases map to TRBD1. This CDR3 has 14 residues. From germline, CDR1 is MNHEY and CDR2 SVGAGI. Trimming removed 5 bases from V and 2 bases from J; junction bases left unmatched: 3. CDR3 DNA: TGTGCCAGCAGTCGACAGGGGCCCACAGATACGCAGTATTTT. Translated: CASSRQGPTDTQYF.

In this sample, this clonotype turned up many times. J is TRBJ1-2 and V is TRBV5-1; maybe TRBD1 (5 bases). This CDR3 spans 14 amino acids. The germline gives CDR1 SGHRS, CDR2 YFSETQ. V was trimmed by 0 bases and J by 8 bases, leaving 14 bases between them. The DNA of the CDR3 is TGCGCCAGCAGCTTGGCTCGTTCCAGGGACGGCTACACCTTC. Amino acid sequence: CASSLARSRDGYTF.

This sequence joins TRBV3-1 and TRBJ2-2; D is uncertain. In germline, CDR1 is LGHDT, CDR2 YNNKEL (reference sequence). CDR3 length: 14 residues. V was pared by 0 bases and J by 4 bases, with 6 bases between. The DNA of the CDR3 is TGTGCCAGCAGCCAAGAAAGGTTCACCGGGGAGCTGTTTTTT. Residues: CASSQERFTGELFF.

This clonotype was picked up many times. V and J are TRBV5-1 and TRBJ2-1; TRBD2 agrees at 12 bases. The CDR3 has 20 amino acids. Germline CDR1 and CDR2: SGHRS and YFSETQ. The V segment lost 4 bases and the J segment 0 bases; nucleotides outside the gene matches: 14. CDR3 region: CASSPQTSGSSPSSYNEQFF. The DNA for the CDR3 is TGCGCCAGCAGCCCGCAGACTAGCGGGAGCTCCCCGAGCTCCTACAATGAGCAGTTCTTC.

This clonotype was counted ten times or more. The rearrangement uses TRBV19 and TRBJ1-2; D not resolved. Germline V CDR1 and CDR2: LNHDA, SQIVND (reference sequence). The CDR3 extends over 14 amino acids. V lost 3 bases to trimming and J lost 8 bases, with 16 bases between them. DNA for the CDR3: TGTGCCAGTAGTATCAGTGCCCCATCGGAGGGCTACACCTTC. Amino acid sequence: CASSISAPSEGYTF.

At least ten counts were recorded for this clonotype. The CDR3 DNA reads TGTGCCATCAGCCAGGACACCTCGAACACCGGGGAGCTGTTTTTT. The encoded protein is CAISQDTSNTGELFF. The chain recombines TRBV10-3 with TRBJ2-2; D is perhaps TRBD1 (5 bases). CDR1 and CDR2 from the germline V gene are ENHRY and SYGVKD. The CDR3 is 15 residues long. V gave up 6 bases and J gave up 0 bases, with 11 bases separating them.